This is a list of T cell receptor beta chains from one sample in a study of beta chain features in type 1 diabetes. Profiling relied on immunoSEQ multiplex PCR, and the TCRdb table lists in-frame clones only, not all of them. This repertoire shows about 700,000 clones, under 15% found once; its top ten account for less than 0.025%. Sequenced input: naive CD4+ T cells from blood. These receptor sequences come from a man aged 18 to 30 with type 1 diabetes. Each CDR3 is given with its conserved first and last residue. The D gene is left open where the match is weak. The listing skips clone size in some rows; elsewhere it reads once, few, many or a size class.

V,size,D,J,CDR3,DNA
TRBV7-6,few,TRBD1,TRBJ1-2,CASSSGQGNGYTF,TGTGCCAGCAGCTCCGGACAGGGCAATGGCTACACCTTC
TRBV28,NA,NA,TRBJ1-5,CASSSTDQPQHF,TGTGCCAGCAGCTCCACTGATCAGCCCCAGCATTTT
TRBV6-5,NA,NA,TRBJ1-5,CASGRERGSGQPQHF,TGTGCCAGCGGCCGCGAAAGGGGGTCGGGTCAGCCCCAGCATTTT
TRBV6-1,NA,NA,TRBJ1-2,CASSADTNYGYTF,TGTGCCAGCAGTGCCGACACCAACTATGGCTACACCTTC
TRBV29-1,few,NA,TRBJ1-2,CSVEVTGWRGYTF,TGCAGCGTTGAAGTAACAGGGTGGCGGGGCTACACCTTC
TRBV4-1,NA,NA,TRBJ1-1,CASSHPWFEGTEAFF,TGCGCCAGCAGCCACCCATGGTTCGAGGGCACTGAAGCTTTCTTT
TRBV9,NA,NA,TRBJ1-6,CASSGGDSPLHF,TGTGCCAGCAGCGGGGGGGATTCACCCCTCCACTTT
TRBV5-1,few,TRBD1,TRBJ1-1,CASSPGQEGVNTEAFF,TGCGCCAGCAGCCCCGGACAGGAAGGAGTGAACACTGAAGCTTTCTTT
TRBV18,NA,NA,TRBJ1-1,CASSRQSEAFF,TGTGCCAGCTCACGACAGTCCGAAGCTTTCTTT
TRBV5-1,NA,NA,TRBJ2-5,CASSLGGLPQETQYF,TGCGCCAGCAGCTTAGGCGGGCTACCCCAAGAGACCCAGTACTTC
TRBV7-9,NA,NA,TRBJ2-1,CASSSDTNEQFF,TGTGCCAGCAGCTCAGACACAAATGAGCAGTTCTTC
TRBV19,NA,TRBD1,TRBJ2-7,CASSMDRADYEQYF,TGTGCCAGTAGTATGGACAGGGCCGACTACGAGCAGTACTTC
TRBV5-1,NA,NA,TRBJ2-1,CASSPNTDNEQFF,TGCGCCAGCAGCCCGAACACAGACAATGAGCAGTTCTTC
TRBV4-1,NA,NA,TRBJ2-1,CASSPTRGHLNEQFF,TGCGCCAGCAGCCCCACACGGGGGCATCTGAATGAGCAGTTCTTC
TRBV11-2,NA,NA,TRBJ2-7,CASSLGSSYEQYF,TGTGCCAGCAGCTTAGGGAGCTCCTACGAGCAGTACTTC
TRBV7-9,NA,NA,TRBJ2-1,CASSREFNEQFF,TGTGCCAGCAGCAGGGAGTTTAATGAGCAGTTCTTC
TRBV18,NA,NA,TRBJ1-2,CASSPPQGANYGYTF,TGTGCCAGCTCACCACCGCAGGGCGCTAACTATGGCTACACCTTC
TRBV7-9,NA,TRBD1,TRBJ2-5,CASSLWGDRALQETQYF,TGTGCCAGCAGCCTCTGGGGGGACAGGGCACTCCAAGAGACCCAGTACTTC
TRBV2,NA,NA,TRBJ2-7,CASSPSAVTYEQYF,TGTGCCAGCAGTCCCTCAGCGGTTACCTACGAGCAGTACTTC
TRBV28,NA,NA,TRBJ1-1,CASSGYGGRWEAFF,TGTGCCAGCAGTGGCTACGGAGGCCGCTGGGAAGCTTTCTTT
TRBV6-5,NA,NA,TRBJ1-3,CASSPGMSGNTIYF,TGTGCCAGCAGCCCAGGGATGTCTGGAAACACCATATATTTT
TRBV29-1,NA,NA,TRBJ2-2,CSVDRGSGELFF,TGCAGCGTTGACAGGGGTAGCGGGGAGCTGTTTTTT
TRBV5-4,NA,NA,TRBJ2-2,CASSQRAGSNTGELFF,TGTGCCAGCAGCCAACGAGCCGGTTCGAACACCGGGGAGCTGTTTTTT
TRBV6-6,NA,NA,TRBJ2-7,CASSYEGVRGEQYF,TGTGCCAGCAGTTACGAGGGGGTACGGGGCGAGCAGTACTTC
TRBV29-1,NA,NA,TRBJ1-1,CSASRSLNTEAFF,TGCAGCGCCTCGAGGAGCCTGAACACTGAAGCTTTCTTT
TRBV2,NA,NA,TRBJ1-1,CASRADSTEAFF,TGTGCCAGCAGGGCCGACTCAACTGAAGCTTTCTTT
TRBV5-1,NA,NA,TRBJ2-2,CASSLAGSNTGELFF,TGCGCCAGCAGCTTGGCCGGGTCGAACACCGGGGAGCTGTTTTTT
TRBV14,NA,TRBD1,TRBJ2-5,CASSSGWVGTVQETQYF,TGTGCCAGCAGCTCAGGTTGGGTCGGGACAGTACAAGAGACCCAGTACTTC
TRBV6-5,NA,TRBD1,TRBJ2-1,CASSRGQGPYNEQFF,TGTGCCAGCAGTCGGGGACAGGGCCCCTACAATGAGCAGTTCTTC
TRBV30,few,NA,TRBJ1-2,CAWSNGGGYTF,TGTGCCTGGAGTAATGGAGGAGGCTACACCTTC
TRBV28,few,TRBD1,TRBJ2-3,CASSLYQIGTGRDTQYF,TGTGCCAGCAGTTTGTACCAAATAGGGACAGGGAGAGATACGCAGTATTTT
TRBV6-1,NA,NA,TRBJ2-7,CASSDPGIDEQYF,TGTGCCAGCAGTGATCCCGGGATCGACGAGCAGTACTTC
TRBV7-6,NA,NA,TRBJ2-2,CASGSGGPNTNTGELFF,TGTGCCAGCGGCTCTGGCGGCCCCAATACGAACACCGGGGAGCTGTTTTTT
TRBV27,NA,NA,TRBJ2-5,CASSPPGLPRQETQYF,TGTGCCAGCAGTCCACCGGGACTCCCGAGACAAGAGACCCAGTACTTC
TRBV11-3,NA,TRBD2,TRBJ2-5,CASSLGASGELQETQYF,TGTGCCAGCAGCTTAGGGGCTAGCGGGGAGCTGCAAGAGACCCAGTACTTC
TRBV5-4,NA,NA,TRBJ2-7,CASSLEGGTYEQYF,TGTGCCAGCAGCTTAGAGGGGGGGACCTACGAGCAGTACTTC
TRBV4-1,NA,NA,TRBJ2-1,CASSQAPGLTLNEQFF,TGCGCCAGCAGCCAAGCGCCGGGTCTCACCCTCAATGAGCAGTTCTTC
TRBV6-5,NA,NA,TRBJ1-5,CASRSTAHSNQPQHF,TGTGCCAGCAGATCGACAGCGCATAGCAATCAGCCCCAGCATTTT
TRBV2,few,NA,TRBJ1-1,CASSLRELNTEAFF,TGTGCCAGCAGTCTGAGGGAGCTGAACACTGAAGCTTTCTTT
TRBV6-5,NA,TRBD1,TRBJ1-4,CASSYSGQKLFF,TGTGCCAGCAGTTACTCGGGACAGAAACTGTTTTTT
TRBV5-1,NA,NA,TRBJ1-2,CASSLALGAHGYTF,TGCGCCAGCAGCTTGGCCTTGGGGGCGCATGGCTACACCTTC
TRBV11-2,NA,TRBD1,TRBJ2-2,CASRLLSQGVAGELFF,TGTGCCAGCAGACTGCTTAGTCAGGGGGTAGCCGGGGAGCTGTTTTTT
TRBV6-5,NA,TRBD1,TRBJ2-3,CASSYPTGEDTQYF,TGTGCCAGCAGTTACCCGACAGGGGAAGATACGCAGTATTTT
TRBV30,NA,NA,TRBJ1-1,CAWTGRDGRAAFF,TGTGCCTGGACCGGCCGGGACGGTCGAGCGGCTTTCTTT
TRBV28,few,NA,TRBJ2-5,CASTPRVFGRETQYF,TGTGCCAGCACCCCCAGGGTGTTCGGGAGAGAGACCCAGTACTTC
TRBV25-1,NA,NA,TRBJ2-2,CASSVLGTSNTGELFF,TGTGCCAGCAGTGTTTTAGGGACCTCGAACACCGGGGAGCTGTTTTTT
TRBV29-1,few,TRBD1,TRBJ1-3,CSADRGTGNTIYF,TGCAGCGCCGACAGGGGAACTGGAAACACCATATATTTT
TRBV4-2,few,NA,TRBJ2-2,CASSQDWGVGELFF,TGTGCCAGCAGCCAAGATTGGGGTGTCGGGGAGCTGTTTTTT
TRBV5-4,NA,NA,TRBJ1-2,CASSLVSAPGSYTF,TGTGCCAGCAGCTTGGTATCGGCCCCTGGGAGCTACACCTTC
TRBV2,few,NA,TRBJ2-1,CASSESRPLTYNEQFF,TGTGCCAGCAGTGAGTCCAGGCCCTTAACCTACAATGAGCAGTTCTTC
TRBV5-1,NA,NA,TRBJ2-1,CASSLGMVEQFF,TGCGCCAGCAGCTTGGGAATGGTTGAGCAGTTCTTC
TRBV6-1,few,TRBD1,TRBJ2-7,CASSESNRGYEQYF,TGTGCCAGCAGTGAATCAAACAGGGGGTACGAGCAGTACTTC
TRBV5-1,few,NA,TRBJ2-1,CASSLAIRNEQFF,TGCGCCAGCAGCTTGGCGATCCGCAATGAGCAGTTCTTC
TRBV19,few,NA,TRBJ1-2,CASSLDYGYTF,TGTGCCAGTAGTCTAGACTATGGCTACACCTTC
TRBV7-9,NA,TRBD1,TRBJ2-2,CASTLGGTVDTGELFF,TGTGCCAGCACCTTGGGTGGGACAGTCGACACCGGGGAGCTGTTTTTT